This passage covers 26 T cell receptor beta chains from one sample sequenced in a study of blood T cell repertoires in COVID-19. TCRdb keeps only in-frame clones here, not all; method: immunoSEQ multiplex PCR. The sample contains around 230,000 clones, about nine tenths of which appear only once. The sequenced sample was PBMCs or T cells enriched from blood (not recorded which). The receptors were gathered from a woman in her twenties or thirties with acute COVID-19.

CDR3: CASSLTRGGSTDTQYF. In DNA, the CDR3 is TGTGCCAGCAGCTTAACGCGGGGGGGCAGCACAGATACGCAGTATTTT. The chain combines TRBV7-2 with TRBJ2-3; 9 nucleotides line up with TRBD2. This CDR3 spans 16 amino acids. The V gene end was trimmed by 2 bases and the J gene end by 0 bases; junction bases not matched to a gene: 3. Germline loops: CDR1 SGHTA, CDR2 FQGNSA. Full variable domain (rest looked up from reference TRBV7-2 and TRBJ2-3): GAGVSQSPSNKVTEKGKDVELRCDPISGHTALYWYRQSLGQGLEFLIYFQGNSAPDKSGLPSDRFSAERTGGSVSTLTIQRTQQEDSAVYLCASSLTRGGSTDTQYFGPGTRLTVL.

This rearrangement joins TRBV11-2 to TRBJ1-6; D gene ambiguous. The CDR3 has 11 amino acids. V was pared by 6 bases and J by 9 bases, with 6 bases between. Germline V gives CDR1 SGHAT, CDR2 FQNNGV. This chain's CDR3 is CASSSGSPLHF. The CDR3 DNA reads as TGTGCCAGCAGTAGCGGTTCACCCCTCCACTTT.

The chain carries TRBV5-6 and TRBJ2-2, with a possible D match to TRBD1 (5 bases). This CDR3 region has 14 residues. V lost 4 bases to trimming and J lost 1 base, with 8 bases between them. CDR1 SGHDT and CDR2 YYEEEE come from the germline V gene. The CDR3 sequence is CASSPTVNTGELFF. The CDR3 DNA reads TGTGCCAGCAGCCCGACAGTGAACACCGGGGAGCTGTTTTTT.

V and J are TRBV2 and TRBJ1-1, with D uncertain. Trimming stripped 5 bases from V and 2 bases from J, with 9 bases between. The CDR3 sequence is 13 residues long. Germline-derived CDR1 and CDR2 are SNHLY and FYNNEI. The CDR3 reads CASSPGFNTEAFF. CDR3 nucleotide sequence: TGTGCCAGCAGTCCCGGGTTTAACACTGAAGCTTTCTTT.

CDR3 in DNA: TGTGCCACCAGCCCGGGGGGGAGGGTCTACGAGCAGTACTTC. It specifies CATSPGGRVYEQYF. This chain uses TRBV15 with TRBJ2-7, with 8 positions matching TRBD2. This CDR3 region has 14 residues. From germline, CDR1 is LNHNV and CDR2 YYDKDF (reference sequence). Trimming removed 5 bases from V and 3 bases from J; junction bases left unmatched: 6.

The J gene is TRBJ1-1, the V gene TRBV14; 7 bases match TRBD1. CDR1 and CDR2 from the germline V gene are SGHDN and FVKESK. This CDR3 is 18 amino acids long. V was clipped by 6 bases and J by 5 bases; unmatched bases: 21. The CDR3 DNA reads as TGTGCCAGCAGTCCCATCTACGGGGACAGATCCCCGGGGACTGAAGCTTTCTTT. It is translated as CASSPIYGDRSPGTEAFF.

The chain combines TRBV6-5 with TRBJ2-7; a weak D match, TRBD2 (6 bases). This CDR3 comprises 11 residues. Trimming removed 2 bases from V and 7 bases from J, with 6 bases in between. Germline V CDR1 and CDR2: MNHEY, SVGAGI. DNA for the CDR3: TGTGCCAGCAGTTACGGGGGGGAGCAGTACTTC. It is translated as CASSYGGEQYF.

CDR3 in amino acids: CASSTGTDNSPLHF. The CDR3 nucleotides are TGTGCCAGCTCCACCGGGACAGATAATTCACCCCTCCACTTT. This chain uses TRBV18 with TRBJ1-6; 7 nucleotides match TRBD1. The trim removed 6 bases at V and 5 bases at J, leaving 4 bases unmatched. In germline, CDR1 is KGHSH, CDR2 LQKENI. CDR3 length: 14 residues. The whole variable domain, filled in from reference TRBV18 and TRBJ1-6, reads NAGVMQNPRHLVRRRGQEARLRCSPMKGHSHVYWYRQLPEEGLKFMVYLQKENIIDESGMPKERFSAEFPKEGPSILRIQQVVRGDSAAYFCASSTGTDNSPLHFGNGTRLTVT.

The chain employs TRBV3-1 (or the pseudogene TRBV3-2) and TRBJ2-3; 9 bases map to TRBD2. There are 21 residues in the CDR3. The trim removed 0 bases at V and 0 bases at J, leaving 16 bases unmatched. The germline V gene has CDR1 LGHDT and CDR2 YNNKEL (reference sequence). DNA for the CDR3: TGTGCCAGCAGCCAAGATAGGGGGGGTTGGCATGGACTAGCGAGCACAGATACGCAGTATTTT. Its protein is CASSQDRGGWHGLASTDTQYF.

The J gene is TRBJ1-6, the V gene TRBV19; 12 positions match TRBD1. The CDR3 runs 17 residues. The V gene's germline CDR1 is LNHDA and CDR2 SQIVND (reference sequence). With V trimmed by 5 bases and J by 10 bases, 12 bases remained unmatched. In nucleotides, the CDR3 is TGTGCCAGTAGTTGGGGGACAGGGGGCGCCGGACGGTCACCCCTCCACTTT. Translating gives CASSWGTGGAGRSPLHF.

The chain has TRBV5-1 and TRBJ1-6, with 8 positions matching TRBD1. This CDR3 spans 17 amino acids. Germline-derived CDR1 and CDR2 are SGHRS and YFSETQ. Trimming cost V 0 bases and J 3 bases; bases outside gene matches: 5. CDR3: CASSLDGGQGYNSPLHF. DNA of the CDR3: TGCGCCAGCAGCTTGGACGGAGGACAGGGCTATAATTCACCCCTCCACTTT.

In its sample, this clone was seen a few times. This chain links TRBV19 with TRBJ1-5, with D maybe TRBD1 (6 bases). The germline CDR1 and CDR2 sequences are LNHDA and SQIVND (reference sequence). CDR3 length equals 15 residues. Trimming removed 1 base at V and 4 bases at J, with 11 bases between. CDR3 loop: CASSIGGQQNQPQHF. The CDR3 DNA sequence: TGTGCCAGTAGTATAGGGGGGCAGCAGAATCAGCCCCAGCATTTT.

In this sample, this clone turned up a few times. V and J are TRBV2 and TRBJ1-5; D is unclear. This CDR3 is built from 14 residues. The V and J ends lost 1 base and 3 bases respectively, with 7 bases between them. The germline CDR1 and CDR2 sequences are SNHLY and FYNNEI. The CDR3 spells CASSEGQDNQPQHF. CDR3 coding DNA: TGTGCCAGCAGTGAAGGCCAGGACAATCAGCCCCAGCATTTT.

CDR3 protein: CASSLVLSNTEAFF. For the CDR3, the DNA is TGTGCCAGCAGCTTAGTATTATCGAACACTGAAGCTTTCTTT. The chain couples TRBV7-8 to TRBJ1-1; no definite D call. Trimming left V 1 base short and J 1 base short, with 7 bases between. CDR3 length: 14 residues. Germline V CDR1 and CDR2: SGHVS, FQNEAQ.

The gene calls are TRBV7-2 and TRBJ1-2; D might be TRBD1 (6 bases). V was shortened by 3 bases and J by 2 bases, with 13 bases between the two germline ends. CDR1 SGHTA and CDR2 FQGNSA come from the germline V gene. The CDR3 runs to 15 residues. CDR3 residues: CASSFMGAANYGYTF. CDR3 DNA: TGTGCCAGCAGCTTTATGGGGGCTGCCAACTATGGCTACACCTTC.

V gene TRBV5-1 combines with J gene TRBJ2-2; TRBD2 aligns across 9 bases. V dropped 2 bases and J dropped 7; count of bases not matched to a gene: 12. The CDR3 runs to 17 residues. The germline V gene has CDR1 SGHRS and CDR2 YFSETQ. Here the CDR3 DNA reads TGCGCCAGCAGCTTCTTGTCGGCGGGGGGGCCGATCGGGGAGCTGTTTTTT. It specifies CASSFLSAGGPIGELFF.

This chain joins TRBV24-1 and TRBJ2-3; 7 bases map to TRBD1. The V gene end was trimmed by 5 bases and the J gene end by 2 bases; junction bases not matched to a gene: 9. This CDR3 is 16 amino acids long. CDR1 and CDR2 (germline): KGHDR, SFDVKD. DNA for the CDR3: TGTGCCACCAGTGGAGGAAGGGGGCCCCCCACAGATACGCAGTATTTT. It yields the protein CATSGGRGPPTDTQYF.

In nucleotides, the CDR3 is TGCGCCAGCAGCCAAGAATCACAGGGAGGAAACACCATATATTTT. Amino acids: CASSQESQGGNTIYF. The chain has TRBV4-3 and TRBJ1-3; maybe TRBD1 (6 bases). Per germline, CDR1 LGHNA and CDR2 YSLEER. The CDR3 has 15 residues. Trimming removed 0 bases at V and 4 bases at J, with 10 bases between.

V usage is TRBV19 and J usage is TRBJ2-7, with 9 positions matching TRBD1. Per germline, CDR1 LNHDA and CDR2 SQIVND (reference sequence). Germline trimming cut 8 bases from V and 2 bases from J; bases unmatched to any gene: 4. The CDR3 is 13 residues long. The CDR3 is CASRDRATYEQYF. The CDR3 coding sequence is TGTGCCAGTCGGGACAGGGCCACCTACGAGCAGTACTTC. Full variable domain (rest looked up from reference TRBV19 and TRBJ2-7): DGGITQSPKYLFRKEGQNVTLSCEQNLNHDAMYWYRQDPGQGLRLIYYSQIVNDFQKGDIAEGYSVSREKKESFPLTVTSAQKNPTAFYLCASRDRATYEQYFGPGTRLTVT.

This clone was recorded a few times. This sequence joins TRBV19 and TRBJ2-2, with a weak D call TRBD1 (5 bases). The germline V and J ends were trimmed by 6 bases and 4 bases, with 18 bases remaining between them. The germline CDR1 and CDR2 sequences are LNHDA and SQIVND (reference sequence). The CDR3 is made up of 16 amino acids. The DNA for the CDR3 is TGTGCCAGTAGATACCCCCGGCAGGGCCGCACCGGGGAGCTGTTTTTT. This encodes CASRYPRQGRTGELFF.

The rearrangement links TRBV4-1 to TRBJ1-6, with D hard to call. Germline V CDR1 and CDR2: MGHRA, YSYEKL. This CDR3 is 11 amino acids long. Trimming cost V 9 bases and J 5 bases, with 5 bases left between them. The CDR3 loop is CARRDNSPLHF. The CDR3 nucleotides read TGCGCCAGACGAGATAATTCACCCCTCCACTTT.

This chain uses TRBV19 with TRBJ1-5, with 8 bases aligning to TRBD1. Germline values: CDR1 LNHDA, CDR2 SQIVND (reference sequence). Losses at the gene ends were 0 bases for V and 1 base for J; bases not matched to a gene: 11. This CDR3 spans 19 amino acids. CDR3 in amino acids: CASSIDLRQGPSSNQPQHF. The CDR3 DNA reads TGTGCCAGTAGTATAGATCTAAGACAGGGGCCCTCGAGCAATCAGCCCCAGCATTTT.

In nucleotides, the CDR3 is TGTGCCAGCACCCCACCGGGGGGAGACACTGAAGCTTTCTTT. It codes for CASTPPGGDTEAFF. V gene TRBV16 combines with J gene TRBJ1-1; tentatively, D is TRBD1 (5 bases). V was pared by 7 bases and J by 3 bases, with 15 bases between. The CDR3 is 14 residues long. Germline CDR1 is KGHSY and CDR2 is FQNENV.

V and J are TRBV28 and TRBJ2-1; D is perhaps TRBD2 (5 bases). Germline V lookup: CDR1 MDHEN, CDR2 SYDVKM. V was shortened by 1 base and J by 0 bases, with 19 bases between the two germline ends. The CDR3 spans 19 residues. The CDR3 protein is CASSLSSHGEVPSYNEQFF. Written as DNA, the CDR3 is TGTGCCAGCAGTTTATCGTCACACGGGGAAGTCCCCTCCTACAATGAGCAGTTCTTC. Filled out from reference TRBV28 and TRBJ2-1, the complete variable domain reads DVKVTQSSRYLVKRTGEKVFLECVQDMDHENMFWYRQDPGLGLRLIYFSYDVKMKEKGDIPEGYSVSREKKERFSLILESASTNQTSMYLCASSLSSHGEVPSYNEQFFGPGTRLTVL.

The rearrangement joins TRBV7-9 to TRBJ1-2; D call uncertain. This CDR3 has 15 amino acids. V gave up 2 bases and J gave up 3 bases, with 13 bases separating them. Germline V gives CDR1 SEHNR, CDR2 FQNEAQ (reference sequence). The DNA for the CDR3 is TGTGCCAGCAGCTTAATGAGTTCCACTTACTATGGCTACACCTTC. Residues: CASSLMSSTYYGYTF.

The chain links TRBV6-5 to TRBJ2-3; the D gene is possibly TRBD1 (6 bases). This CDR3 spans 15 amino acids. Between the trimmed V and J ends, which lost 2 bases and 4 bases, there was a span of 13 bases. CDR1 and CDR2 from the germline V gene are MNHEY and SVGAGI. Written as DNA, the CDR3 is TGTGCCAGCAGTTACGGTACAGGGTGGTCAGATACGCAGTATTTT. It is translated as CASSYGTGWSDTQYF.